Listed here are 21 T cell receptor beta chains from one sample, sequenced in a study of high-grade serous ovarian cancer treatment subgroups. Profiling relied on immunoSEQ multiplex PCR, and the TCRdb table lists in-frame clones only, not all of them. The sample comprises 10,000 to 15,000 clones, roughly 85% of which are singletons, and around 2.7% rests with the top ten. Tumor tissue was taken before any definitive surgery or chemotherapy was given. Sequenced material: tumor tissue. Receptors originate from a human donor with high-grade serous ovarian cancer.

J is TRBJ2-1 and V is TRBV5-1; D call uncertain. Germline V gene lookup returns CDR1 SGHRS and CDR2 YFSETQ. This CDR3 has 12 residues. Trimming removed 4 bases from V and 7 bases from J, with 9 bases in between. The CDR3 bases are TGCGCCAGCAGCATCAAGTGGAATGAGCAGTTCTTC. Translating it yields CASSIKWNEQFF. The whole variable domain, filled in from reference TRBV5-1 and TRBJ2-1, reads KAGVTQTPRYLIKTRGQQVTLSCSPISGHRSVSWYQQTPGQGLQFLFEYFSETQRNKGNFPGRFSGRQFSNSRSEMNVSTLELGDSALYLCASSIKWNEQFFGPGTRLTVL.

The CDR3 region has the DNA TGTGCCTGGACCTCCGGACAGGGGTCCTACAATCAGCCCCAGCATTTT. This translates into CAWTSGQGSYNQPQHF. V is TRBV30 and J is TRBJ1-5, with 9 bases lining up with TRBD1. The germline CDR1 and CDR2 sequences are GTSNPN and SVGIG (reference sequence). Trimming removed 4 bases from V and 3 bases from J; junction bases left unmatched: 10. This CDR3 spans 16 amino acids.

This clone was seen only a few times. The gene calls are TRBV5-1 and TRBJ2-5; 13 nucleotides line up with TRBD2. Germline assignment: CDR1 SGHRS and CDR2 YFSETQ. V gave up 4 bases and J gave up 5 bases; unmatched junction bases: 8. CDR3 length equals 16 residues. CDR3 in DNA: TGCGCCAGCAGCCCGAGGACTAGCGGGGGATTTGAGACCCAGTACTTC. Its translation: CASSPRTSGGFETQYF. Together with reference TRBV5-1 and TRBJ2-5, the CDR3 gives the full variable domain: KAGVTQTPRYLIKTRGQQVTLSCSPISGHRSVSWYQQTPGQGLQFLFEYFSETQRNKGNFPGRFSGRQFSNSRSEMNVSTLELGDSALYLCASSPRTSGGFETQYFGPGTRLLVL.

The chain joins TRBV6-6 to TRBJ1-1; D remains unclear. The germline V and J ends were trimmed by 2 bases and 4 bases, with 8 bases remaining between them. The CDR3 is made up of 13 amino acids. Germline loops: CDR1 MNHNY, CDR2 SVGAGI (reference sequence). The CDR3 sequence: CASSYAPGTEAFF. In nucleotides, the CDR3 is TGTGCCAGCAGTTACGCCCCCGGCACTGAAGCTTTCTTT.

This clone appeared a single time. J is TRBJ2-3 and V is TRBV2, with 10 bases aligning to TRBD2. Germline CDR1 SNHLY, CDR2 FYNNEI. This CDR3 is built from 16 residues. The trim removed 3 bases at V and 3 bases at J, leaving 6 bases unmatched. CDR3 coding DNA: TGTGCCAGCAGTGAGCTAGCGGGGGTCGGGACAGATACGCAGTATTTT. Amino acids: CASSELAGVGTDTQYF.

V is TRBV2 and J is TRBJ2-7, with 11 nucleotides matching TRBD1. The CDR3 consists of 12 residues. Germline V CDR1 and CDR2: SNHLY, FYNNEI. Trimming at V came to 6 bases and at J to 7 bases, leaving 2 bases not matched to a gene. The CDR3 loop reads CASSRDRGEQYF. The CDR3 nucleotides read TGTGCCAGCAGCCGGGACAGGGGGGAGCAGTACTTC.

The chain couples TRBV4-2 to TRBJ2-3; TRBD2 is a possible D gene (6 bases). The CDR3 spans 19 residues. Germline CDR1 LGHNA, CDR2 YNFKEQ. V dropped 3 bases and J dropped 0 bases, with 22 bases sitting between them. This CDR3 is CASSHEGAMGLVSTDTQYF. In nucleotides, the CDR3 is TGTGCCAGCAGCCACGAAGGTGCAATGGGACTGGTTAGCACAGATACGCAGTATTTT.

In its sample, this clone is medium-sized (0.01 to 0.1%). The chain has TRBV6-4 and TRBJ1-2; 11 nucleotides agree with TRBD1. Germline CDR1 is MRHNA and CDR2 is SNTAGT. With 6 bases clipped from V and 4 bases from J, the junction kept 13 bases outside the gene matches. This CDR3 region has 17 residues. The CDR3 reads CASSPTGQGVRAYGYTF. The CDR3 DNA is TGTGCCAGCAGCCCGACGGGACAGGGGGTACGAGCCTATGGCTACACCTTC.

This sequence joins TRBV28 and TRBJ1-2; D is undetermined. V was clipped by 3 bases and J by 4 bases, with 3 bases between them. Germline CDR1 MDHEN, CDR2 SYDVKM. The CDR3 sequence is 11 residues long. CDR3 sequence reads: CASSLSYGYTF. In DNA form, the CDR3 reads TGTGCCAGCAGTTTGAGCTATGGCTACACCTTC.

The chain carries TRBV5-3 and TRBJ2-6; D unclear. TRBV5-3 is marked as an open reading frame, function uncertain. The V end lost 4 bases, the J end lost 5 bases, and 10 bases lay between the germline ends. This CDR3 has 14 residues. The CDR3 sequence: CARSPEKRANVLTF. CDR3 DNA sequence: TGTGCCAGAAGCCCGGAAAAGAGGGCCAACGTCCTGACTTTC.

The CDR3 is CASSPPASSGHEQYV. In DNA form, the CDR3 reads TGTGCCAGCTCACCACCTGCCAGTTCAGGCCACGAGCAGTACGTC. This sequence joins TRBV18 and TRBJ2-7, with no clear D. Germline lookup yields CDR1 KGHSH and CDR2 LQKENI. V was shortened by 0 bases and J by 5 bases, with 14 bases between the two germline ends. The CDR3 has 15 residues.

CDR3 residues: CAWRETDTQYF. The CDR3 DNA is TGTGCCTGGAGGGAGACAGATACGCAGTATTTT. V usage is TRBV30 and J usage is TRBJ2-3, with D uncertain. Trimming removed 3 bases from V and 3 bases from J, with 4 bases in between. Per the germline V gene, CDR1 is GTSNPN and CDR2 is SVGIG (reference sequence). The CDR3 is 11 residues long.

This clone was seen more than once but under ten times. This sequence joins TRBV5-4 and TRBJ2-7, with D uncertain. This CDR3 spans 13 amino acids. Trimming stripped 3 bases from V and 1 base from J, with 8 bases between. Germline loops: CDR1 SGHNT, CDR2 YYREEE (reference sequence). CDR3 bases: TGTGCCAGCAGCTATGACGGTTCCTACGAGCAGTACTTC. This codes for CASSYDGSYEQYF.

This clone was counted a single time. The chain joins TRBV5-1 to TRBJ2-6, with D perhaps matching TRBD1 (6 bases). The length of the CDR3 is 17 residues. The germline CDR1 and CDR2 sequences are SGHRS and YFSETQ. V dropped 4 bases and J dropped 2 bases, with 16 bases sitting between them. CDR3 DNA: TGCGCCAGCAGCGCCGGGACACTAACTCCTGGGGCCAACGTCCTGACTTTC. This codes for CASSAGTLTPGANVLTF.

This clone was observed once. This sequence joins TRBV10-3 and TRBJ2-2; 8 nucleotides agree with TRBD2. V shed 7 bases, J shed 4 bases, and the junction held 8 bases outside the gene matches. Looked up from germline, CDR1 is ENHRY and CDR2 is SYGVKD. The CDR3 extends over 15 amino acids. The CDR3 region has the DNA TGTGCCATCAATGCGGGGGGCCGTGGCACCGGGGAGCTGTTTTTT. It yields the protein CAINAGGRGTGELFF.

V usage is TRBV11-2 and J usage is TRBJ2-7; unclear D gene. V was trimmed by 5 bases and J by 6 bases, leaving 8 bases between them. This CDR3 is 11 amino acids long. CDR1 and CDR2 from the germline V gene are SGHAT and FQNNGV. Here the CDR3 DNA reads TGTGCCAGCAGCCTTCGGGCCGAGCAGTACTTC. Translation gives CASSLRAEQYF.

V usage is TRBV15 and J usage is TRBJ1-4, with 8 nucleotides matching TRBD1. J lost 7 bases, V lost 7 bases, and 11 bases had no gene match. CDR1 and CDR2 from the germline V gene are LNHNV and YYDKDF (reference sequence). This CDR3 is 15 amino acids long. CDR3 region: CATTPFQGAVEKLFF. Here the CDR3 DNA reads TGTGCCACCACCCCATTCCAGGGGGCTGTTGAAAAACTGTTTTTT.

The rearrangement uses TRBV19 and TRBJ2-4; no clear D gene. The CDR3 is 13 amino acids. Trimming took off 5 bases at V and 4 bases at J, with 9 bases between the two ends. Germline-derived CDR1 and CDR2 are LNHDA and SQIVND (reference sequence). CDR3 DNA: TGTGCCAGTAGTGCCGGCGATAAAAACATTCAGTACTTC. It codes for CASSAGDKNIQYF.

The chain has TRBV5-4 and TRBJ1-2, with 12 bases fitting TRBD1. The CDR3 runs to 15 residues. Germline CDR1 is SGHNT and CDR2 is YYREEE (reference sequence). J lost 8 bases, V lost 3 bases, and 8 bases had no gene match. The DNA of the CDR3 is TGTGCCAGCAGCTCTGGGGACAGGGGGCGCACAGGCTACACCTTC. Residues: CASSSGDRGRTGYTF.

The chain links TRBV27 to TRBJ2-7; 8 bases are shared with TRBD1. CDR1 is MNHEY and CDR2 is SMNVEV in the germline V gene (reference sequence). The J segment lost 2 bases and the V segment lost 4 bases, leaving 1 base of the junction unmatched. This CDR3 is 13 amino acids long. CDR3: CASSSTGAYEQYF. As DNA, the CDR3 is TGTGCCAGCAGTTCGACAGGGGCCTACGAGCAGTACTTC.

The chain has TRBV7-2 and TRBJ2-4, with D perhaps being TRBD1 or TRBD2 (5 bases each). The CDR3 has 17 amino acids. Germline V gene data show CDR1 as SGHTA and CDR2 as FQGNSA. Trimming removed 2 bases at V and 2 bases at J, with 16 bases between. The CDR3 spells CASSLTGTGFTKNIQYF. DNA for the CDR3: TGTGCCAGCAGCTTAACCGGGACGGGCTTCACCAAAAACATTCAGTACTTC.